This T cell receptor beta chain was found in a study of blood T cell repertoires in COVID-19. Whole-study context: PBMCs, B-cell-depleted T cells, or T cells provided the cDNA or gDNA that made up the material.

As handled by the study authors: Reference gene primer amplification yielded estimated nucleated cell counts. Measured with immunoSEQ multiplex PCR; TCRdb has only the in-frame clones, and not every one. For V, J and clone size, that table is used; D and trimming come from the DNA. This sample has approximately 150,000 clones; around 90% occur once, and the top ten carry roughly 1.6%. The germline CDR1 and CDR2 sequences are KGHSH and LQKENI. The CDR3 totals 17 residues. Trimming took 5 bases from V and 0 from J, leaving 17 bases between them. This receptor was taken from a woman between 45 and 65 years old with acute or convalescent COVID-19. The rearrangement uses TRBV18 and TRBJ1-5; tentative D call: TRBD1 (6 bases). Sequenced: peripheral blood. The CDR3 nucleotides are TGTGCCAGCTCAACCCAGGGGCCAGGGGTTAGCAATCAGCCCCAGCATTTT. Protein sequence: CASSTQGPGVSNQPQHF.